This record covers a single T cell receptor beta chain. The ends lost 0 bases at V and 10 bases at J; junction bases unmatched: 5. In germline, CDR1 is SNHLY, CDR2 FYNNEI. This CDR3 is built from 14 residues. Authors' methods: Estimated nucleated cell counts came from reference gene primer amplification. Produced via immunoSEQ multiplex PCR; TCRdb's table is partial and in-frame only. For V, J and clone size, that table is used; D and trimming come from the DNA. Counted here are 250,000 to 300,000 clones, approximately 91% occurring once; the ten biggest clones make up 0.95% to 1.5%. Participant ages covered roughly 18 to 90 years across some 25 US areas. The sample belongs to a study of blood T cell repertoires in COVID-19. Turning to the study itself: Whether acute or convalescent, the COVID-19 samples came from the United States, Italy and Spain. T cells, B-cell-depleted T cells, or PBMCs supplied cDNA or gDNA.

The chain uses TRBV2 and TRBJ2-2, with 7 bases matching TRBD1. Sequenced input: PBMCs or T cells enriched from blood (not recorded which). This sequence was found in a human donor in a cohort exposed to, infected with or recovered from COVID-19 (not recorded which). The donor label of this sample is uncertain. The CDR3 sequence: CASSEAQGGQELFF. CDR3 in DNA: TGTGCCAGCAGTGAAGCGCAAGGGGGCCAGGAGCTGTTTTTT.